The rows below give T cell receptor beta chains drawn from one sample of a study of neurological immune-mediated disorders. MiXCR, applied by TCRdb to the 5' RACE reads, yields one record per CDR3 protein. The table lists roughly 90,000 distinct CDR3 sequences, around 3.5% of them singletons, with 2.5% to 3% in the top ten. Sequences were obtained from PBMCs. The origin of the receptors is a woman between 45 and 60 years old with multiple sclerosis. Each CDR3 is given with its conserved first and last residue. D genes are given only for firm matches. Clone size is not always given. Where it is, it says once, few, many or a class for expanded clones.

d_gene	v_gene	abundance	j_gene	CDR3aa	CDR3nt
-	TRBV20-1	many	TRBJ1-6	CSAYDRIVNSPLHF	TGCAGTGCTTACGACCGTATCGTAAATTCACCCCTCCACTTT
TRBD2	TRBV4-3	-	TRBJ2-2	CASSRGLAGGPRTGELFF	TGCGCCAGCAGCCGAGGACTAGCGGGGGGGCCACGGACCGGGGAGCTGTTTTTT
-	TRBV5-1	many	TRBJ2-3	CASSGVRGSTDTQYF	TGCGCCAGCAGCGGCGTGAGGGGGAGCACAGATACGCAGTATTTT
-	TRBV5-1	many	TRBJ1-4	CASSRGTETNEKLFF	TGCGCCAGCAGCCGTGGGACGGAGACTAATGAAAAACTGTTTTTT
-	TRBV7-2	many	TRBJ2-1	CASSPTSGQFF	TGTGCCAGCAGCCCAACGTCCGGGCAGTTCTTC
-	TRBV12-3/TRBV12-4	many	TRBJ2-5	CASSSRTPGAETQYF	TGTGCCAGCAGTTCGAGGACTCCAGGGGCGGAGACCCAGTACTTC
-	TRBV5-1	many	TRBJ2-5	CASSDRGLEGETQYF	TGCGCCAGCAGCGACCGGGGTCTAGAGGGCGAGACCCAGTACTTC
TRBD1	TRBV5-1	few	TRBJ1-1	CASSGTGGTEAFF	TGCGCCAGCAGCGGAACAGGGGGGACTGAAGCTTTCTTT
-	TRBV5-6	many	TRBJ1-2	CASSLTQGHGYTF	TGTGCCAGCAGCTTAACCCAGGGTCATGGCTACACCTTC
TRBD1	TRBV6-2/TRBV6-3	many	TRBJ1-2	CASSDRDRLALGYTF	TGTGCCAGCAGTGACCGGGACAGGCTCGCTCTGGGCTACACCTTC
-	TRBV5-4	few	TRBJ1-6	CASSLGGNNSTLNF	TGTGCCAGCAGTCTGGGGGGAAATAATTCAACCCTCAACTTT
-	TRBV6-2/TRBV6-3	many	TRBJ2-7	CASSYSDLRQEQYF	TGTGCCAGCAGTTACTCGGATCTGAGACAAGAGCAGTACTTC
TRBD2	TRBV20-1	many	TRBJ2-1	CSASALAVPRRQFF	TGCAGTGCTAGCGCCCTAGCGGTCCCCCGTCGTCAGTTCTTC
-	TRBV7-6	many	TRBJ1-1	CASSLARPGMRYTEAFF	TGTGCCAGCAGCTTAGCACGCCCAGGGATGAGGTACACTGAAGCTTTCTTT
-	TRBV7-2	many	TRBJ2-3	CASSLPGLTDTQYF	TGTGCCAGCAGCTTACCCGGACTCACAGATACGCAGTATTTT
-	TRBV12-3/TRBV12-4	many	TRBJ1-2	CASSPGTLLANYGYTF	TGTGCCAGCAGCCCCGGGACACTACTCGCTAACTATGGCTACACCTTC
TRBD1	TRBV7-7	many	TRBJ2-1	CASSLQGKDEQFF	TGTGCTAGCAGCTTACAGGGGAAGGATGAGCAGTTCTTC
-	TRBV9	many	TRBJ1-2	CASSVASGAYGYTF	TGTGCCAGCAGCGTAGCTTCAGGGGCGTATGGCTACACCTTC
-	TRBV19	few	TRBJ2-1	CASSPGGGYYNEQFF	TGTGCCAGTAGCCCTGGAGGGGGGTACTACAATGAGCAGTTCTTC
-	TRBV20-1	many	TRBJ1-4	CSAIGDFHEKLFF	TGCAGTGCTATAGGGGACTTTCATGAAAAACTGTTTTTT
TRBD1	TRBV6-5	many	TRBJ1-6	CASSTPGQGLGSLHF	TGTGCCAGCAGTACGCCCGGACAGGGGTTAGGATCCCTCCACTTT
-	TRBV3-1	many	TRBJ2-4	CASSQVGFLAKNIQYF	TGTGCCAGCAGCCAAGTGGGATTCTTAGCCAAAAACATTCAGTACTTC
TRBD2	TRBV5-1	many	TRBJ2-3	CASSLALAGGTDTQYF	TGCGCCAGCAGCTTGGCCTTAGCGGGGGGCACAGATACGCAGTATTTT
TRBD1	TRBV15	many	TRBJ2-7	CATSTQQGMGLEQYF	TGTGCCACCAGCACCCAACAGGGGATGGGGCTCGAGCAGTACTTC
TRBD1	TRBV20-1	many	TRBJ1-2	CSAPRQGGIYGYTF	TGCAGTGCACCACGACAGGGGGGGATCTATGGCTACACCTTC
TRBD2	TRBV6-2/TRBV6-3	-	TRBJ2-3	CASRTGGRNTQYF	TGTGCCAGCAGGACGGGGGGGCGGAATACGCAGTATTTT
-	TRBV20-1	many	TRBJ2-6	CSARSRQGAAGANVLTF	TGCAGTGCTAGATCCCGACAAGGGGCCGCTGGGGCCAACGTCCTGACTTTC
-	TRBV20-1	many	TRBJ2-1	CSAKRTLSHNEQFF	TGCAGTGCTAAAAGGACGCTGTCCCACAATGAGCAGTTCTTC
-	TRBV5-6	many	TRBJ2-4	CASTSGGGAKNIQYF	TGTGCCAGCACCTCGGGCGGTGGTGCCAAAAACATTCAGTACTTC
-	TRBV7-6	many	TRBJ1-1	CASSSVGTEAFF	TGTGCCAGCAGCTCTGTGGGCACTGAAGCTTTCTTT
TRBD1	TRBV3-1	many	TRBJ1-1	CASSQDGQGASEAFF	TGTGCCAGCAGCCAAGATGGGCAGGGGGCCTCTGAAGCTTTCTTT
TRBD1	TRBV11-2	many	TRBJ1-5	CASSLDRVGQPQHF	TGTGCCAGCAGCTTGGACAGGGTGGGTCAGCCCCAGCATTTT
TRBD1	TRBV7-8	many	TRBJ2-5	CASSKPPLTGTGGQTQYF	TGTGCCAGCAGCAAACCCCCCCTAACCGGGACAGGGGGACAGACCCAGTACTTC
TRBD1	TRBV20-1	many	TRBJ2-7	CSAPLQGRGFGEQYF	TGCAGTGCTCCATTACAGGGCAGGGGGTTTGGCGAGCAGTACTTC
TRBD2	TRBV7-2	many	TRBJ2-7	CASSFSGGASREQYF	TGTGCCAGCAGCTTTAGCGGGGGGGCCTCTCGTGAGCAGTACTTC
-	TRBV9	many	TRBJ1-2	CASSAQGYTF	TGTGCCAGCAGCGCCCAAGGCTACACCTTC
TRBD1	TRBV24-1	many	TRBJ2-3	CATSDRQGLDTQYF	TGTGCCACCAGTGATCGACAGGGTTTGGATACGCAGTATTTT
-	TRBV12-3/TRBV12-4	many	TRBJ2-5	CASSDRTYVETQYF	TGTGCCAGCAGCGATCGGACCTATGTTGAGACCCAGTACTTC
-	TRBV14	-	TRBJ2-5	CASSFGPENQYF	TGTGCCAGCAGCTTCGGACCAGAGAACCAGTACTTC
TRBD1	TRBV5-6	many	TRBJ2-7	CASSLGDRGRPLREQYF	TGTGCCAGCAGCTTGGGCGACAGGGGGCGGCCTCTGCGCGAGCAGTACTTC
TRBD2	TRBV15	many	TRBJ2-3	CATSSGLASTDTQYF	TGTGCCACCAGCAGCGGACTAGCCAGCACAGATACGCAGTATTTT
-	TRBV6-2/TRBV6-3	many	TRBJ1-5	CASPWTDNQPQHF	TGTGCCAGTCCATGGACAGACAATCAGCCCCAGCATTTT
-	TRBV6-1	many	TRBJ2-5	CASKRSRLGIETQYF	TGTGCCAGCAAGAGATCTCGATTGGGTATAGAGACCCAGTACTTC
-	TRBV11-2	many	TRBJ2-3	CASSLESDTQYF	TGTGCCAGCAGCTTAGAATCCGATACGCAGTATTTT
-	TRBV5-1	many	TRBJ2-1	CASSLRTTGSNEQFF	TGCGCCAGCAGCCTGCGGACAACTGGGTCGAATGAGCAGTTCTTC
TRBD2	TRBV5-1	many	TRBJ2-1	CASSQERGYNEQFF	TGCGCCAGCAGTCAGGAGCGGGGCTACAATGAGCAGTTCTTC